A selection of T cell receptor beta chains follows, all from one sample in a study of cytomegalovirus exposure and HLA in healthy donors. Assay used: immunoSEQ multiplex PCR; TCRdb lists only in-frame clones, some missing. Here the sample spans some 180,000 clones, roughly 85% being singletons. Source material: PBMCs. The receptors here all came from a woman in her 30s in good health and CMV-seropositive. Both conserved end residues are trimmed from each CDR3.

TRBJ2-5	TRBV19	ASSLSGGAETQY
TRBJ2-7	TRBV5-6	ASSSDREAANEQY
TRBJ2-1	TRBV12-5	ASGLGTGVGGYYNEQF
TRBJ1-1	TRBV25-1	ASSEYITGEAMNTEAF
TRBJ1-2	TRBV11-2	ASSPTDYYGYT
TRBJ2-1	TRBV7-6	ASSPHRGFNEQF
TRBJ1-6	TRBV11-2	ASSIQGVGNSPLH
TRBJ2-5	TRBV2	ARLGGAGETQY
TRBJ1-1	TRBV7-6	ASSKREATEAF
TRBJ1-2	TRBV7-2	ASSDTGIYGYT
TRBJ2-4	TRBV4-2	ASSQGESGSGIQY
TRBJ1-6	TRBV5-1	ASSSLRQGGNNSPLH
TRBJ2-1	TRBV5-1	ASRGLSYNEQF
TRBJ1-1	TRBV6-7	ASSSEQGLNTEAF
TRBJ2-7	TRBV5-6	ASSFQAIYEQY
TRBJ1-2	TRBV15	ATSKSSNYGYT
TRBJ1-1	TRBV5-1	ASSPGTGGTEAF
TRBJ2-3	TRBV5-4	ASSLAGVTDTQY
TRBJ2-3	TRBV11-3	ASSLGGDPTDTQY
TRBJ2-2	TRBV5-6	ASSYGTDDTGELF
TRBJ2-6	TRBV2	ASETGTGANVLT
TRBJ2-3	TRBV2	ASSVGLAGEVDTQY
TRBJ1-2	TRBV19	ASRESPYGYT
TRBJ1-2	TRBV6-5	ASARGNSGYGYT
TRBJ1-5	TRBV19	ASSDNYQGSGNQPQH
TRBJ2-1	TRBV4-3	ASSQDQGLADYNEQF
TRBJ1-1	TRBV19	ASSGQGRMEAF
TRBJ1-3	TRBV5-1	ASSRQGSGNTIY
TRBJ2-5	TRBV2	ASRYRETQY
TRBJ1-1	TRBV19	ASGTGYPNTEAF
TRBJ1-1	TRBV5-1	ASSLYAGTGDTEAF
TRBJ1-2	TRBV4-3	ASSPGGFRARYT
TRBJ2-1	TRBV5-6	ASIPWTGRNEQF
TRBJ2-7	TRBV10-3	AISPGLALYEQY
TRBJ2-1	TRBV2	ASSLRSGYNEQF
TRBJ1-6	TRBV9	ASSVAGLTNSPLH
TRBJ2-7	TRBV11-2	ASSPGYEQY
TRBJ2-7	TRBV9	ASSPRLDGAWDEQY
TRBJ2-2	TRBV4-3	ASSQERTGSANTGELF
TRBJ1-1	TRBV7-9	ASSLSQGEHNEAF
TRBJ1-1	TRBV7-6	ASSSGQGVTEAF
TRBJ1-1	TRBV7-9	ASSRRTGENTEAF
TRBJ1-2	TRBV7-2	ASSLGQVNGYT
TRBJ1-3	TRBV9	ASSVVEGSGNTIY
TRBJ2-5	TRBV14	ASSRRRRETQY
TRBJ1-1	TRBV30	AWRPGQGHYEAF
TRBJ2-2	TRBV4-1	ASSQDRTSGEAGELF
TRBJ2-5	TRBV30	AWYGGGETQY
TRBJ1-1	TRBV4-3	ASSRGDREDNEAF
TRBJ1-2	TRBV13	ASNEIQGADGYT
TRBJ2-5	TRBV27	ASSDLRNRGIETQY
TRBJ2-1	TRBV5-4	ASSLLGGRAYNEQF
TRBJ2-2	TRBV10-3	AISATSGVPTGELF
TRBJ2-7	TRBV6-5	ASSREMVFHEQY
TRBJ1-2	TRBV7-2	ASSLGIGQGGGYT
TRBJ2-2	TRBV4-3	ASSQYVAGRGTGELF
TRBJ2-6	TRBV18	ASSPGTGNNGANVLT